This T cell receptor (beta chain) was observed in a study of blood T cell repertoires in COVID-19. Background on the study: Specimens from acute and convalescent COVID-19 originated in the United States, Italy and Spain. The cDNA or gDNA used as material had been derived from T cells, B-cell-depleted T cells, or PBMCs.

The authors' processing: Amplification of reference gene primers provided the estimated nucleated cell counts. The table came from immunoSEQ multiplex PCR; TCRdb's copy has only in-frame clones and leaves some out. D and trimming were read from the DNA, whereas the V and J calls and clone size are those reported in that table. The sample has around 95,000 clones; roughly 79% are singletons. The CDR3 is 17 residues long. Unmatched junction bases numbered 12, after V lost 6 bases and J lost 4 bases. Germline V CDR1 and CDR2: MNHEY, SMNVEV (reference sequence). The chain couples TRBV27 to TRBJ2-2; TRBD1 aligns across 9 bases. This sequence was found in a man between 65 and 85 years old with active or convalescent COVID-19. Sequencing was carried out using peripheral blood. CDR3 nucleotides: TGTGCCAGCAGCAGCCGGGACAGGGTTGATAGCACCGGGGAGCTGTTTTTT. Translated, it gives CASSSRDRVDSTGELFF.